The sequence of this T cell receptor (beta chain) was determined in a study of tumor-infiltrating lymphocytes in primary liver carcinoma. cDNA specific to TCR beta was made from around 470 ng of total RNA, with a constant-region primer employed for priming. Each TCR beta library was derived from three nested multiplex PCR rounds that employed slightly modified ARM-PCR. Use of TRBV1-TRBV30 forward primers with a C-beta reverse primer characterized the first two PCR rounds, which lasted ten to eleven cycles each. TCRdb fed the multiplex PCR reads into MiXCR, producing one record per CDR3 protein. Of some 21,000 distinct CDR3 sequences detected, 60% to 80% appear once; the ten largest clones hold 40%. Study conclusions and caveats: Pairs of tumor regions overlapped more than tumor-adjacent and tumor-blood pairs did. Compared with blood, tumor repertoires held significantly more in their top 250 clones.

CDR1 and CDR2 (germline): SGHAT, FQNNGV. The V and J ends lost 11 bases and 6 bases respectively, with 20 bases between them. This CDR3 spans 13 amino acids. Without any cell sorting, roughly 20-30 mg of bulk tissue yielded co-extracted RNA and DNA. This clonotype has just one count. Its matching antigen is unknown. The sample comprised liver tumor tissue from sampling region 1. The subset is: tumor region T1, superior pole. The sequence came from a woman in her twenties or thirties with primary liver carcinoma and hepatitis B virus infection. V is TRBV11-2 and J is TRBJ2-7, with D perhaps TRBD2 (6 bases). The CDR3 DNA sequence: TGTGCCGGTAAGATTGCGGGGAACTTCGAGCAGTACTTC. Translating it yields CAGKIAGNFEQYF.